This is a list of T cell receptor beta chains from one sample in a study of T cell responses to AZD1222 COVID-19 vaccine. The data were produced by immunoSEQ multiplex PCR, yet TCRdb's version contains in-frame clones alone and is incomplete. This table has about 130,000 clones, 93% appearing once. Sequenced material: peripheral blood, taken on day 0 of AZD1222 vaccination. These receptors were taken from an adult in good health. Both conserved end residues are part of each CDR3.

CDR3 protein: CASSLQDMNTEAFF; V gene: TRBV7-9; J gene: TRBJ1-1
CDR3 protein: CASSPAAPETQYF; V gene: TRBV11-2; J gene: TRBJ2-5
CDR3 protein: CASSPTGRAGEQYF; V gene: TRBV18; J gene: TRBJ2-7
CDR3 protein: CASSLAGAPSNQPQHF; V gene: TRBV7-8; J gene: TRBJ1-5
CDR3 protein: CASSPTGAGNNEQFF; V gene: TRBV5-4; J gene: TRBJ2-1
CDR3 protein: CASSSRASRVEQYF; V gene: TRBV5-6; J gene: TRBJ2-7
CDR3 protein: CASSSLRLGHGYTF; V gene: TRBV11-3; J gene: TRBJ1-2
CDR3 protein: CATAGHNNYGYTF; V gene: TRBV15; J gene: TRBJ1-2
CDR3 protein: CASSPRPNTEAFF; V gene: TRBV18; J gene: TRBJ1-1
CDR3 protein: CASSYTADTQYF; V gene: TRBV6-2/TRBV6-3; J gene: TRBJ2-3
CDR3 protein: CASSINSLGQGVSTDTQYF; V gene: TRBV19; J gene: TRBJ2-3
CDR3 protein: CASSPNLRGNTEAFF; V gene: TRBV5-4; J gene: TRBJ1-1
CDR3 protein: CASRRTGVGAGNTIYF; V gene: TRBV19; J gene: TRBJ1-3
CDR3 protein: CASSDGGTYEQYF; V gene: TRBV10-2; J gene: TRBJ2-7
CDR3 protein: CASSPRGGPTNEKLFF; V gene: TRBV7-6; J gene: TRBJ1-4
CDR3 protein: CASSQRREETQYF; V gene: TRBV3-1/TRBV3-2; J gene: TRBJ2-5
CDR3 protein: CASSSGMDEQFF; V gene: TRBV2; J gene: TRBJ2-1
CDR3 protein: CASGTGGSYLNEKLFF; V gene: TRBV19; J gene: TRBJ1-4
CDR3 protein: CAISGQGANEQFF; V gene: TRBV10-3; J gene: TRBJ2-1
CDR3 protein: CASSYGAGGPPDTQYF; V gene: TRBV6-5; J gene: TRBJ2-3
CDR3 protein: CATSSPTGQRTDTQYF; V gene: TRBV15; J gene: TRBJ2-3
CDR3 protein: CASSLEETQYF; V gene: TRBV13; J gene: TRBJ2-5
CDR3 protein: CASSVGGGAITDTQYF; V gene: TRBV9; J gene: TRBJ2-3
CDR3 protein: CASIRGGYGYTF; V gene: TRBV30; J gene: TRBJ1-2
CDR3 protein: CASYPGASGYGYTF; V gene: TRBV2; J gene: TRBJ1-2
CDR3 protein: CASSYATGGSGELFF; V gene: TRBV6-5; J gene: TRBJ2-2
CDR3 protein: CASSQEGGNNSPLHF; V gene: TRBV4-2; J gene: TRBJ1-6
CDR3 protein: CASSLPGLKGDEQFF; V gene: TRBV2; J gene: TRBJ2-1
CDR3 protein: CASSFGVRNSAWGYTF; V gene: TRBV11-2; J gene: TRBJ1-2
CDR3 protein: CASSEQGLGPDTQYF; V gene: TRBV6-1; J gene: TRBJ2-3
CDR3 protein: CASSLEGASTNEKLFF; V gene: TRBV7-6; J gene: TRBJ1-4
CDR3 protein: CASSQDWGRQEETQYF; V gene: TRBV4-1; J gene: TRBJ2-5